These 29 T cell receptor beta chains came from one sample sequenced in a study of T-cell reconstitution after alpha-beta-depleted transplantation in children. The authors prepared the TCRbeta library with unique molecular identifiers. MiXCR, applied by TCRdb to the PCR reads, yields one record per CDR3 protein. The sample lists about 580,000 distinct CDR3 sequences, 23% seen once, with approximately 14% in the top ten. Sequencing was performed on PBMCs, mostly from graft donor cells, taken 360 days after TCRalphabeta/CD19-depleted stem cell transplant. The origin of the receptors is a boy in the first two years of life who had a stem cell transplant for acute myeloid leukemia, so the T cells may come from the graft donor.

This clonotype was recorded a few times. The CDR3 coding sequence is TGTGCCAGCTCACCACACCCACCGGGACAGGGGGCTTACGAGCAGTACTTC. It yields the protein CASSPHPPGQGAYEQYF. This chain connects TRBV18 to TRBJ2-7; 12 bases are shared with TRBD1. CDR1 and CDR2 from the germline V gene are KGHSH and LQKENI. The junction had 8 bases not matched to a gene; V was cut back by 1 base and J by 4 bases. The CDR3 has 17 amino acids.

The table lists this clonotype with a few counts. V gene TRBV20-1 combines with J gene TRBJ2-7; TRBD1 matches 11 bases. With 0 bases clipped from V and 6 bases from J, the junction kept 7 bases outside the gene matches. Germline V lookup: CDR1 DFQATT, CDR2 SNEGSKA (reference sequence). CDR3 length: 15 amino acids. The CDR3 DNA follows: TGCAGTGCTAGAGATAGGGACAGGGGGAGGTCCGAGCAGTACTTC. This gives the protein CSARDRDRGRSEQYF.

This clonotype appeared many times. The gene calls are TRBV29-1 and TRBJ1-1; D remains unclear. The germline CDR1 and CDR2 sequences are SQVTM and ANQGSEA. The CDR3 totals 11 residues. V shed 7 bases and J shed 3 bases, with 9 bases lying between them. The CDR3 sequence is CSARRDTEAFF. CDR3 nucleotides: TGCAGCGCCCGAAGGGACACTGAAGCTTTCTTT.

The V gene is TRBV21-1, the J gene TRBJ2-1. TRBV21-1 is a recognized pseudogene. The CDR3 extends over 15 amino acids. For the CDR3, the DNA is TGTGCCAGCAACCAGGCGGGGAGCTCCTACAATGAGCAGTTCTTC. Residues: CASNQAGSSYNEQFF.

This clonotype was seen repeatedly, ten times or more. The chain is built from TRBV11-1 and TRBJ2-3; 9 bases align to TRBD1. After removal of 4 bases from V and 6 bases from J, the junction contained 17 bases not matched to a gene. CDR1 is SGHAT and CDR2 is FQDESV in the germline V gene (reference sequence). This CDR3 is built from 18 residues. The CDR3 sequence: CASSSAPQGQGGYDTQYF. Here the CDR3 DNA reads TGTGCCAGCAGCTCCGCCCCCCAGGGACAGGGAGGGTACGATACGCAGTATTTT.

This clonotype showed up just once. The chain combines TRBV7-2 with TRBJ2-3, with a weak D call TRBD1 (6 bases). CDR1 and CDR2 (germline): SGHTA, FQGNSA. CDR3 length: 16 amino acids. Trimming removed 2 bases at V and 5 bases at J, with 17 bases between. For the CDR3, the DNA is TGTGCCAGCAGCTTACAGGGGAATACTGTTGGAGATACGCAGTATTTT. The encoded protein is CASSLQGNTVGDTQYF. Variable domain in full (rest from reference TRBV7-2 and TRBJ2-3): GAGVSQSPSNKVTEKGKDVELRCDPISGHTALYWYRQSLGQGLEFLIYFQGNSAPDKSGLPSDRFSAERTGGSVSTLTIQRTQQEDSAVYLCASSLQGNTVGDTQYFGPGTRLTVL.

The chain employs TRBV2 and TRBJ2-1, with TRBD2 as a possible D gene (7 bases). The CDR3 length is 19 residues. V shed 10 bases and J shed 5 bases, with 33 bases lying between them. Germline assignment: CDR1 SNHLY and CDR2 FYNNEI. The CDR3 spells CAICPFLPRGGAWHNEQFF. Here the CDR3 DNA reads TGTGCCATCTGTCCATTTCTCCCTCGCGGGGGCGCTTGGCACAATGAGCAGTTCTTC.

This clonotype came up many times. The rearrangement uses TRBV19 and TRBJ2-4, with D uncertain. V was cut by 5 bases and J by 1 base, with 9 bases left in between. This CDR3 comprises 14 residues. CDR1 and CDR2 (germline): LNHDA, SQIVND (reference sequence). The CDR3 coding sequence is TGTGCCAGTAGTGATCCACCGGCCAAAAACATTCAGTACTTC. It yields the protein CASSDPPAKNIQYF.

This clonotype was observed at least ten times. This chain connects TRBV20-1 to TRBJ2-7, with 7 bases identical to TRBD1. V gave up 2 bases and J gave up 4 bases; unmatched junction bases: 11. The germline CDR1 and CDR2 sequences are DFQATT and SNEGSKA (reference sequence). The CDR3 is 15 residues long. CDR3 residues: CSARPRTGQSYEQYV. The CDR3 coding sequence is TGCAGTGCTAGACCCCGGACAGGACAATCGTACGAGCAGTACGTC.

The chain has TRBV7-9 and TRBJ1-1; TRBD1 agrees at 8 bases. CDR3 size: 12 residues. Per germline, CDR1 SEHNR and CDR2 FQNEAQ (reference sequence). The trim removed 2 bases at V and 12 bases at J, leaving 5 bases unmatched. CDR3 in DNA: TGTGCCAGCAGCTTACCGGGGACAGGAACTTTCTTT. This translates into CASSLPGTGTFF.

This clonotype was seen many times. The rearrangement links TRBV21-1 to TRBJ2-7; the table names TRBD1, a call not compared with the DNA. TRBV21-1 is tagged as a pseudogene. There are 17 residues in the CDR3. CDR3 sequence: CASSKEGSVDRAYEQYF. CDR3 nucleotides: TGTGCCAGCAGCAAAGAGGGTTCAGTCGACAGGGCCTACGAGCAGTACTTC.

The genes are TRBV6-5 and TRBJ2-2, with D possibly being TRBD2 (6 bases). CDR3 length: 16 amino acids. The germline V gene has CDR1 MNHEY and CDR2 SVGAGI. V lost 2 bases and J lost 1, with 11 bases in between. The CDR3 DNA sequence: TGTGCCAGCAGTTACGAGGGAGGAGTGAACACCGGGGAGCTGTTTTTT. As protein: CASSYEGGVNTGELFF.

The table lists this clonotype with many counts. The rearrangement links TRBV25-1 to TRBJ1-4, with a possible D match to TRBD1 (5 bases). The ends were cut back, 2 bases at V and 6 bases at J, with 13 bases in the middle. The CDR3 runs 15 residues. Germline CDR1 MGHDK, CDR2 SYGVNS. The CDR3 DNA sequence: TGTGCCAGCAGTGAAAATGGAGGGGCTGATGAAAAACTGTTTTTT. Translation gives CASSENGGADEKLFF.

This clonotype occurred many times. In nucleotides, the CDR3 is TGTGCCAGCAGCTTATCTGGTGGCAGCTCCTACGAGCAGTACTTC. It specifies CASSLSGGSSYEQYF. The rearrangement uses TRBV7-9 and TRBJ2-7, with unresolved D. The CDR3 extends over 15 amino acids. CDR1 is SEHNR and CDR2 is FQNEAQ in the germline V gene (reference sequence). Deletions cut 2 bases from V and 0 bases from J, with 11 bases between.

This clonotype occurred many times. The rearrangement joins TRBV18 to TRBJ2-2, with TRBD1 as a possible D gene (5 bases). Per germline, CDR1 KGHSH and CDR2 LQKENI. The V gene lost 1 base and the J gene lost 3 bases, with 9 bases spanning the gap. The CDR3 covers 15 residues. The CDR3 spells CASSPQGQYTGELFF. CDR3 coding DNA: TGTGCCAGCTCACCACAGGGGCAGTACACCGGGGAGCTGTTTTTT.

This clonotype was detected many times. V is TRBV11-2 and J is TRBJ2-7; D uncertain. V dropped 2 bases and J dropped 3 bases, with 14 bases sitting between them. The germline gives CDR1 SGHAT, CDR2 FQNNGV. CDR3 length equals 15 residues. The CDR3 spells CASSLMTDLSYEQYV. The CDR3 DNA reads as TGTGCCAGCAGCTTAATGACTGATCTGAGCTACGAGCAGTACGTC.

The chain couples TRBV9 to TRBJ1-1; possibly TRBD1 for D (5 bases). CDR1 and CDR2 from the germline V gene are SGDLS and YYNGEE. V lost 3 bases to trimming and J lost 0 bases, with 9 bases between them. The CDR3 has 14 residues. CDR3 sequence: CASSAGRLNTEAFF. Written as DNA, the CDR3 is TGTGCCAGCAGCGCAGGGAGACTGAACACTGAAGCTTTCTTT.

This clonotype was seen many times. The genes are TRBV6-5 and TRBJ2-2; no definite D call. With 2 bases removed from V and 6 bases from J, the gap between germline ends came to 16 bases. The CDR3 extends over 16 amino acids. Germline CDR1 reads MNHEY; CDR2 reads SVGAGI. The CDR3 DNA follows: TGTGCCAGCAGTTACGGTGAACAGCTTCTGGCCGGGGAGCTGTTTTTT. It specifies CASSYGEQLLAGELFF.

This clonotype was seen at least ten times. Here the CDR3 DNA reads TGTGCCACCAGCCCCTTACCGGGACAGAAAAACACCATATATTTT. Translation gives CATSPLPGQKNTIYF. This sequence joins TRBV15 and TRBJ1-3; 7 positions match TRBD1. The CDR3 covers 15 residues. Germline CDR1 and CDR2: LNHNV and YYDKDF (reference sequence). The J segment lost 6 bases and the V segment lost 5 bases, leaving 10 bases of the junction unmatched.

In its sample, this clonotype was seen many times. The rearrangement joins TRBV15 to TRBJ2-5; TRBD2 aligns across 9 bases. The junction had 12 bases not matched to a gene; V was cut back by 0 bases and J by 4 bases. CDR1 is LNHNV, CDR2 YYDKDF, per germline (reference sequence). This CDR3 spans 18 amino acids. CDR3 DNA: TGTGCCACCAGCAGAGATAAAGTATTTAGCGGGGGCCCAGAGACCCAGTACTTC. It translates to CATSRDKVFSGGPETQYF.

This clonotype was seen many times. The chain combines TRBV6-4 with TRBJ2-1, with 11 nucleotides matching TRBD1. The CDR3 loop spans 15 amino acids. Germline V CDR1 and CDR2: MRHNA, SNTAGT. The V and J ends lost 4 bases and 4 bases, in that order; junction bases with no gene match: 3. DNA of the CDR3: TGTGCCAGCAGTGCTCGGGACAGGGGGTACAATGAGCAGTTCTTC. It translates to CASSARDRGYNEQFF.

This clonotype was found many times. The chain employs TRBV20-1 and TRBJ2-7; a possible D gene is TRBD2 (6 bases). Trimming cost V 5 bases and J 1 base, with 15 bases left between them. The CDR3 loop spans 14 amino acids. The germline V gene encodes CDR1 DFQATT and CDR2 SNEGSKA (reference sequence). In nucleotides, the CDR3 is TGCAGTGCTGGACGACCGGGACTTTCCTACGAGCAGTACTTC. This sequence encodes CSAGRPGLSYEQYF.

This chain connects TRBV20-1 to TRBJ2-3; D might be TRBD1 (6 bases). V lost 4 bases and J lost 4, with 9 bases in between. The V gene's germline CDR1 is DFQATT and CDR2 SNEGSKA (reference sequence). CDR3 length: 12 amino acids. Here the CDR3 DNA reads TGCAGTGCTATGGGGGCCCCAGATACGCAGTATTTT. Its translation: CSAMGAPDTQYF.

This clonotype was recorded a few times. The chain links TRBV12-3 or TRBV12-4 to TRBJ1-5; D may be TRBD1 (5 bases). Trimming removed 5 bases from V and 0 bases from J, with 14 bases in between. The CDR3 length is 16 residues. The CDR3: CASSITQGGSNQPQHF. CDR3 nucleotides: TGTGCCAGCAGTATCACGCAGGGAGGTAGCAATCAGCCCCAGCATTTT.

This clonotype was recorded a few times. The rearrangement uses TRBV9 and TRBJ2-7; TRBD1 matches 7 bases. The CDR3 loop spans 16 amino acids. The trim removed 2 bases at V and 2 bases at J, leaving 10 bases unmatched. Germline-derived CDR1 and CDR2 are SGDLS and YYNGEE. The CDR3 spells CASSVAWDSRTYEQYF. In DNA, the CDR3 is TGTGCCAGCAGCGTCGCTTGGGACAGTCGTACCTACGAGCAGTACTTC.

This clonotype came up many times. V usage is TRBV5-1 and J usage is TRBJ2-1; D is unclear. Per germline, CDR1 SGHRS and CDR2 YFSETQ. V lost 2 bases, J lost 5 bases, and 14 bases lay in between. This CDR3 has 15 amino acids. The CDR3, as DNA: TGCGCCAGCAGCTTAAGTGTAGGGTCCGACAATGAGCAGTTCTTC. Its translation is CASSLSVGSDNEQFF.

This clonotype appeared a few times. The V gene is TRBV12-3 or TRBV12-4, the J gene TRBJ1-1; D is unresolved. Trimming took 6 bases from V and 1 from J, leaving 24 bases between them. The length of the CDR3 is 18 residues. The CDR3 sequence is CASRGLTSPLPSNTEAFF. CDR3 sequence (DNA): TGTGCCAGCAGAGGTTTGACAAGCCCTTTGCCATCGAACACTGAAGCTTTCTTT.

The chain couples TRBV6-5 to TRBJ1-2, with D possibly matching TRBD1 (6 bases). The germline V gene encodes CDR1 MNHEY and CDR2 SVGAGI. Between the trimmed V and J ends, which lost 2 bases and 1 base, there was a span of 17 bases. This CDR3 has 17 amino acids. CDR3 region: CASSYAGVHHSNYGYTF. CDR3 DNA sequence: TGTGCCAGCAGTTACGCAGGGGTCCATCACAGTAACTATGGCTACACCTTC.

The table lists this clonotype with many counts. V gene TRBV12-3 or TRBV12-4 combines with J gene TRBJ2-1, with TRBD1 matching 8 bases. This CDR3 comprises 15 residues. With 4 bases clipped from V and 8 bases from J, the junction kept 10 bases outside the gene matches. The CDR3 reads CASSSDRESVYEQFF. In DNA, the CDR3 is TGTGCCAGCAGTTCGGACAGGGAGTCCGTCTATGAGCAGTTCTTC.